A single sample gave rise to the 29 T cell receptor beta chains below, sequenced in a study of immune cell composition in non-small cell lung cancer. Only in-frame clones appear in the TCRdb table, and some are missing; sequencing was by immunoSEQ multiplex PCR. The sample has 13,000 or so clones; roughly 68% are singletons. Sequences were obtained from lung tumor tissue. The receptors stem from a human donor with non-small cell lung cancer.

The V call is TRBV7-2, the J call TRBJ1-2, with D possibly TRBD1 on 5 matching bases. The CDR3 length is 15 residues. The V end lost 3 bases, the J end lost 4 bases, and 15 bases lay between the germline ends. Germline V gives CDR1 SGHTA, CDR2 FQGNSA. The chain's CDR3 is CASSFTSVGGYGYTF. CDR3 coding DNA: TGTGCCAGCAGCTTCACATCAGTGGGGGGCTATGGCTACACCTTC. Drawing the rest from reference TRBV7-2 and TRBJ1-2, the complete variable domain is GAGVSQSPSNKVTEKGKDVELRCDPISGHTALYWYRQSLGQGLEFLIYFQGNSAPDKSGLPSDRFSAERTGGSVSTLTIQRTQQEDSAVYLCASSFTSVGGYGYTFGSGTRLTVV.

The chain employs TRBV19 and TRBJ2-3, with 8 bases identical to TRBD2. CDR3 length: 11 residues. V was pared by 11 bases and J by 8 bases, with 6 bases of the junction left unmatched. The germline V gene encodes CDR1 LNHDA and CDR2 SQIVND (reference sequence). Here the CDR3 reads CAALAGSTQYF. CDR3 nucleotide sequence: TGTGCCGCGTTAGCGGGAAGTACGCAGTATTTT.

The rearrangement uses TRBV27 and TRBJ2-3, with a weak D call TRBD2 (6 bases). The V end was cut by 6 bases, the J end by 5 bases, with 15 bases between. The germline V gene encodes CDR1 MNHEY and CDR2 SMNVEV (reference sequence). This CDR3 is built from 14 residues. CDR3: CASSQAGRGDTQYF. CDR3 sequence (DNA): TGTGCCAGCAGCCAAGCGGGCCGGGGAGATACGCAGTATTTT.

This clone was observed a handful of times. The CDR3 region has the DNA TGTGCCAGCAGCCTCCGGGGGGAACAAGAGACCCAGTACTTC. This encodes CASSLRGEQETQYF. J is TRBJ2-5 and V is TRBV7-9; 7 bases are a match to TRBD2. This CDR3 region has 14 residues. J gave up 2 bases and V 5 bases, and 5 bases lay outside the gene matches. The germline V gene has CDR1 SEHNR and CDR2 FQNEAQ (reference sequence).

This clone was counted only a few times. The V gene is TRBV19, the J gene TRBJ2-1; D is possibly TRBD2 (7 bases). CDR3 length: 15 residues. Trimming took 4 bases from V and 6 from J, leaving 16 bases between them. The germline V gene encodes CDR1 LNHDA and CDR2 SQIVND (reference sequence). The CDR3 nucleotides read TGTGCCAGTAGTAAGGAAAGGGGGGGCCTCAATGAGCAGTTCTTC. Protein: CASSKERGGLNEQFF.

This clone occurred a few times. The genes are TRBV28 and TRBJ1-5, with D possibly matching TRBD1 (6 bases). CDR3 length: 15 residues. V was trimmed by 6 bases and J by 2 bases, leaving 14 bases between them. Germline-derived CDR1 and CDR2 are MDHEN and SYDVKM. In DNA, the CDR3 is TGTGCCAGCAGCCTGGGTGGGGGCCGCAATCAGCCCCAGCATTTT. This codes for CASSLGGGRNQPQHF.

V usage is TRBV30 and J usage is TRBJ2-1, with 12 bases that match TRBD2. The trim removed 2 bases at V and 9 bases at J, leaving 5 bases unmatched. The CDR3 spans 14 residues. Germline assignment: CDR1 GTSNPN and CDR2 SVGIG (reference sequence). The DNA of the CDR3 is TGTGCCTGGAGTCCCCTAGCGGGAGGGGGTGAGCAGTTCTTC. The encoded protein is CAWSPLAGGGEQFF.

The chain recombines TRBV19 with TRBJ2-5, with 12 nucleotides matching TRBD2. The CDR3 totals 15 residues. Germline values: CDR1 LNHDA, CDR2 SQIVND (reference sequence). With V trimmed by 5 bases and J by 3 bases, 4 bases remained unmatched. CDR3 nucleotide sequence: TGTGCCAGTAGTGCTAGACTAGCGGGAGAAGAGACCCAGTACTTC. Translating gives CASSARLAGEETQYF.

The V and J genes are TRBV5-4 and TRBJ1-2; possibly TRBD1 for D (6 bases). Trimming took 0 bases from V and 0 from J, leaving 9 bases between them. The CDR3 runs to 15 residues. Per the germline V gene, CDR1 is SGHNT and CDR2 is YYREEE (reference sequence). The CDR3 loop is CASSLAQGANYGYTF. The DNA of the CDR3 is TGTGCCAGCAGCTTGGCACAGGGAGCTAACTATGGCTACACCTTC.

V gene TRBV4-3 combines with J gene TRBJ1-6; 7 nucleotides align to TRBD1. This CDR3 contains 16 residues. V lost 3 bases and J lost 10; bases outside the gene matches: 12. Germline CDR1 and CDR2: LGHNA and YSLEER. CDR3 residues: CASSHLPLTGRSPLHF. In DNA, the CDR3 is TGCGCCAGCAGCCACCTACCTCTGACAGGGAGATCACCCCTCCACTTT.

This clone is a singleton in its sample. CDR3 protein: CASRPPGLAGGQGSADTQYF. The CDR3 bases are TGTGCCAGCCGTCCACCGGGACTAGCGGGAGGGCAGGGGTCAGCAGATACGCAGTATTTT. This chain connects TRBV7-8 to TRBJ2-3; 16 bases are shared with TRBD2. After removal of 8 bases from V and 4 bases from J, the junction contained 18 bases not matched to a gene. Germline V gene lookup returns CDR1 SGHVS and CDR2 FQNEAQ. This CDR3 comprises 20 residues.

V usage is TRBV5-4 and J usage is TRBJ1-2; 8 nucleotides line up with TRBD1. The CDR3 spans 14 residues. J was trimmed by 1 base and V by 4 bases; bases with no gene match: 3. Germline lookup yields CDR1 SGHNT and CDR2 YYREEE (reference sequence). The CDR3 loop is CASSQGQDNYGYTF. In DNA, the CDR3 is TGTGCCAGCAGCCAGGGACAGGATAACTATGGCTACACCTTC.

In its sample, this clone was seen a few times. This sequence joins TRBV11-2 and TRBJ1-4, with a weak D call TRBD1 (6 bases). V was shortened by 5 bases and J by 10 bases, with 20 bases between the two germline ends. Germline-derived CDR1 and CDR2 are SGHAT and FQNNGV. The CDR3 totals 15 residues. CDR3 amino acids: CASSHRQDQLGKLFF. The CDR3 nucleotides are TGTGCCAGCAGCCATCGACAGGACCAGTTGGGAAAACTGTTTTTT.

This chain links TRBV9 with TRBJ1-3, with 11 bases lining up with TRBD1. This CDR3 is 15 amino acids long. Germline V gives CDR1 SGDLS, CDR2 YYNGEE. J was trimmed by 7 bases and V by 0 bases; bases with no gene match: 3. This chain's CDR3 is CASSVEGTGGNTIYF. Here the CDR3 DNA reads TGTGCCAGCAGCGTAGAAGGGACAGGGGGGAACACCATATATTTT.

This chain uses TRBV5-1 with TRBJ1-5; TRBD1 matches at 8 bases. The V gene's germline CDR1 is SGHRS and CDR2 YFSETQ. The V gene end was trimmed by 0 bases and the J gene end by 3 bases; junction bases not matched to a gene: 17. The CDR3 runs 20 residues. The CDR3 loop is CASSLEGGLVGTGHNQPQHF. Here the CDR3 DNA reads TGCGCCAGCAGCTTGGAAGGCGGGTTGGTCGGGACAGGCCACAATCAGCCCCAGCATTTT.

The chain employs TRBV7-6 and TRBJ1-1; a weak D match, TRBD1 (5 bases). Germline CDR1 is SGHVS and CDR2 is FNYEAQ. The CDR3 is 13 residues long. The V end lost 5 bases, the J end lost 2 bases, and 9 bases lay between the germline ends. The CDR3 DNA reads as TGTGCCAGCAGCGCTGACAGTAACACTGAAGCTTTCTTT. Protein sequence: CASSADSNTEAFF.

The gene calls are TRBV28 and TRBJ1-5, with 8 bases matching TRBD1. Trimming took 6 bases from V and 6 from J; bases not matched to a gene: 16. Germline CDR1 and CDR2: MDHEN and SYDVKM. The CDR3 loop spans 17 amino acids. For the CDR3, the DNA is TGTGCCAGCAGCCCTATTGGGACAGGTAAGGGCTTTCAGCCCCAGCATTTT. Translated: CASSPIGTGKGFQPQHF.

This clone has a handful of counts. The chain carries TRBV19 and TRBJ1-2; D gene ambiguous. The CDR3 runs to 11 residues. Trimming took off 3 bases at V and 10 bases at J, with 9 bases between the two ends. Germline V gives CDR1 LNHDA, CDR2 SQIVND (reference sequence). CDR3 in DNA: TGTGCCAGTAGTATCTCCGGGGTCTACACCTTC. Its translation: CASSISGVYTF.

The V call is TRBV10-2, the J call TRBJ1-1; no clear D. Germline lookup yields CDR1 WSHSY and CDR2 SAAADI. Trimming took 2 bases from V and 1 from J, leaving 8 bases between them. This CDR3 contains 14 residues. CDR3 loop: CASSEAGRNTEAFF. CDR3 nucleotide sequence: TGCGCCAGCAGTGAGGCGGGCAGGAACACTGAAGCTTTCTTT.

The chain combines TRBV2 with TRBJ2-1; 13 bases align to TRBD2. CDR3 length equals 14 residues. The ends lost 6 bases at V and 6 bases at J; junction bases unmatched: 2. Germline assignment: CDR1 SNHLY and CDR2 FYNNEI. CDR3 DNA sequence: TGTGCCAGCAGACTAGCGGGGGGGGGCAATGAGCAGTTCTTC. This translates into CASRLAGGGNEQFF.

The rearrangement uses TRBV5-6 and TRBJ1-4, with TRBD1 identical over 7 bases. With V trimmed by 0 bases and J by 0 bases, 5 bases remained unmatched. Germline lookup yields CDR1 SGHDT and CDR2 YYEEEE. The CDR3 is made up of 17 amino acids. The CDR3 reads CASSLGGTVATNEKLFF. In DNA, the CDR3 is TGTGCCAGCAGCTTGGGAGGGACAGTTGCAACTAATGAAAAACTGTTTTTT.

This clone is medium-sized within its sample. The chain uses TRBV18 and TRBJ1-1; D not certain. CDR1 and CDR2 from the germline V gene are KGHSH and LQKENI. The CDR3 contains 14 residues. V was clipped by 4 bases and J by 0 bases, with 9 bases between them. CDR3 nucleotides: TGTGCCAGCTCACAGGAGTTTATGAACACTGAAGCTTTCTTT. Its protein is CASSQEFMNTEAFF.

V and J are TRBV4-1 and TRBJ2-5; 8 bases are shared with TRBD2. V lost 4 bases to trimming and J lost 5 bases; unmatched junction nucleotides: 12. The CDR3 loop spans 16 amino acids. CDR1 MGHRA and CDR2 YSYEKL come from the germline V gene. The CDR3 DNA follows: TGCGCCAGCAGCCGAGGGGAAGCGGGGGCGAGGGAGACCCAGTACTTC. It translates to CASSRGEAGARETQYF.

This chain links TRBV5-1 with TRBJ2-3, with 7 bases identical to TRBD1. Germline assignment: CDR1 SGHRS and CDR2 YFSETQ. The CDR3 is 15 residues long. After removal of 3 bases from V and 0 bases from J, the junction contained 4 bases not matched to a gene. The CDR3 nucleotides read TGCGCCAGCAGCTCCGGACAGGTTAGCACAGATACGCAGTATTTT. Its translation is CASSSGQVSTDTQYF.

The CDR3 DNA is TGTGCCAGCAGCTTGGACAGGGGAACCTACAATGAGCAGTTCTTC. It is translated as CASSLDRGTYNEQFF. The chain carries TRBV5-5 and TRBJ2-1; the match to TRBD1 covers 7 bases. The V and J ends lost 0 bases and 2 bases, in that order; junction bases with no gene match: 2. Germline V gives CDR1 SGHKS, CDR2 YYEKEE (reference sequence). CDR3 size: 15 residues.

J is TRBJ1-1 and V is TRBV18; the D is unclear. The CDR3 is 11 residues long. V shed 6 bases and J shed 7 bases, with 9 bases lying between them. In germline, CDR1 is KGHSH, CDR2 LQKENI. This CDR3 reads CASSPSVEAFF. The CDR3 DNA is TGTGCCAGCTCGCCCAGTGTTGAAGCTTTCTTT.

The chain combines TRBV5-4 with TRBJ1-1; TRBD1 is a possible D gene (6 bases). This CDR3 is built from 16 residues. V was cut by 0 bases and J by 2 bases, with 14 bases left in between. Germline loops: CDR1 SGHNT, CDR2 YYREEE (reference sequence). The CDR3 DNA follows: TGTGCCAGCAGCTTGGGGCCCGACAGGAAAAACACTGAAGCTTTCTTT. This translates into CASSLGPDRKNTEAFF. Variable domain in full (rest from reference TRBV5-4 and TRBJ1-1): ETGVTQSPTHLIKTRGQQVTLRCSSQSGHNTVSWYQQALGQGPQFIFQYYREEENGRGNFPPRFSGLQFPNYSSELNVNALELDDSALYLCASSLGPDRKNTEAFFGQGTRLTVV.

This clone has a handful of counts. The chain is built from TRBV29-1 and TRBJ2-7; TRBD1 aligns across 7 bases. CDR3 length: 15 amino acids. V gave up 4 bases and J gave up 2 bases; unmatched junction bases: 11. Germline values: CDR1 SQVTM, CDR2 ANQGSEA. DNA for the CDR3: TGCAGCGTTGTCCATGGGGGACAGCCGCCCTACGAGCAGTACTTC. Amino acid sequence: CSVVHGGQPPYEQYF.

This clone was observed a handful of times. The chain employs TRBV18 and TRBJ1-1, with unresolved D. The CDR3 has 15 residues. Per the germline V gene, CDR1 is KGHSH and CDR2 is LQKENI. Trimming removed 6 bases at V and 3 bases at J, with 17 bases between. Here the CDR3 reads CASSNPLGRYTEAFF. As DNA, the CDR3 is TGTGCCAGCTCTAACCCCCTGGGGAGGTACACTGAAGCTTTCTTT.